This T cell receptor beta chain derives from a study of cytomegalovirus exposure and HLA in healthy donors. PCR amplification relied on 60 Vbeta primers (plus 13 Jbeta primers). Libraries were prepared by immunoSEQ multiplex PCR; TCRdb keeps only in-frame clonotypes and omits some of them. This sample has 150,000 to 200,000 clones, with approximately 80% found just once. Germline V gives CDR1 SGHNT, CDR2 YYREEE (reference sequence). This CDR3 has 15 residues. V shed 0 bases and J shed 0 bases, with 7 bases lying between them. The sequence derives from a male donor in good health and CMV-seropositive. Sequenced material: PBMCs. The rearrangement links TRBV5-4 to TRBJ1-5, with no clear D. The CDR3 loop reads CASSLAPVSNQPQHF. The DNA of the CDR3 is TGTGCCAGCAGCTTGGCCCCAGTTAGCAATCAGCCCCAGCATTTT.